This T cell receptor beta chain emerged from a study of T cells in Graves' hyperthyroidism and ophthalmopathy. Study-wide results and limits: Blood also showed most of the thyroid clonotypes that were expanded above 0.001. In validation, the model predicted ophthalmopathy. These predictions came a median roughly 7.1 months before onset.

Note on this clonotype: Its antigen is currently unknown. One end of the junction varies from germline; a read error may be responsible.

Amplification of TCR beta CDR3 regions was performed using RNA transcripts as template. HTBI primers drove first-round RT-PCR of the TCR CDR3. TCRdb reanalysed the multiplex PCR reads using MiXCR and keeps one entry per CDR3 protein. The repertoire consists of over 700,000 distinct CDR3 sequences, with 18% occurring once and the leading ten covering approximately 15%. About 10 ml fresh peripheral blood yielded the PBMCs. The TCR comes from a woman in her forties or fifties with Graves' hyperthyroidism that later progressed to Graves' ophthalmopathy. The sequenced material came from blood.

The DNA of the CDR3 is TGCACCAGCAGCCAAGATTGGGGGGCACTAAGCACTGAAGCTTTCTTT. Translation gives CTSSQDWGALSTEAFF. The rearrangement uses TRBV4-1 and TRBJ1-1; TRBD1 might be the D (6 bases). The CDR3 runs 16 residues. Per the germline V gene, CDR1 is MGHRA and CDR2 is YSYEKL.